This passage covers 20 T cell receptor beta chains from one sample sequenced in a study of blood T cells in healthy people across ages. Primers used in a second PCR of roughly 7 to 12 cycles were a sample-barcoded 5' primer and a J-beta primer mix. In TCRdb, the 5' RACE reads were re-called with MiXCR into one record per CDR3 protein. The data contain 780,000 or so distinct CDR3 sequences, around 50% of them singletons. Sample: blood. The receptors here all came from a middle-aged man in good health.

Note on this clonotype: At one of its ends the junction is not consistent with the germline gene, which may arise from a read error. DNA of the CDR3: TGTGCCAGTAGTACGGGACAGGGGAATACAGCTACGCAGTATTTT. This translates into CASSTGQGNTATQYF. This rearrangement joins TRBV19 to TRBJ2-3; 10 nucleotides line up with TRBD1. Germline V gene lookup returns CDR1 LNHDA and CDR2 SQIVND (reference sequence). CDR3 length equals 15 residues.

CDR3 sequence: CASSIGLEQYF. The DNA for the CDR3 is TGTGCCAGCAGCATCGGCCTCGAGCAGTACTTC. This chain uses TRBV5-6 with TRBJ2-5; D gene unclear. The DNA end is more similar to TRBJ2-7, so the J call may be wrong. The CDR3 spans 11 residues. Germline CDR1 is SGHDT and CDR2 is YYEEEE.

CDR3 protein: CASSSPRQVVREKLFF. The DNA for the CDR3 is TGTGCCAGCAGTTCCCCGAGACAGGTCGTGAGAGAAAAACTGTTTTTT. The V call is TRBV28, the J call TRBJ1-4, with D tentatively TRBD1 (6 bases). Trimming stripped 4 bases from V and 8 bases from J, with 20 bases between. Germline V CDR1 and CDR2: MDHEN, SYDVKM. This CDR3 has 16 amino acids.

This clonotype was detected once. This sequence joins TRBV12-5 and TRBJ2-2, with 8 bases that match TRBD2. The germline V gene encodes CDR1 LGHNT and CDR2 FRNRAP. With V trimmed by 2 bases and J by 5 bases, 7 bases remained unmatched. This CDR3 contains 16 residues. The CDR3 DNA is TGTGCTAGTGGTTTGTCTCGGGAGGGGTCGACCGGGGAGCTGTTTTTT. It yields the protein CASGLSREGSTGELFF.

This chain joins TRBV12-3 or TRBV12-4 and TRBJ1-4, with D possibly matching TRBD1 (6 bases). Trimming took off 3 bases at V and 5 bases at J, with 10 bases between the two ends. This CDR3 comprises 14 residues. The CDR3 sequence: CASSLGTRNEKLFF. The CDR3 DNA reads as TGTGCCAGCAGTTTGGGGACAAGGAATGAAAAACTGTTTTTT.

V is TRBV27 and J is TRBJ2-6; 9 bases are a match to TRBD1. Germline trimming cut 7 bases from V and 4 bases from J; bases unmatched to any gene: 11. The CDR3 length is 17 residues. CDR1 is MNHEY, CDR2 SMNVEV, per germline (reference sequence). The CDR3 bases are TGTGCCAGCAAACTCGCCGGGACAGGGAGAGGGGCCAACGTCCTGACTTTC. Translating it yields CASKLAGTGRGANVLTF.

The chain combines TRBV18 with TRBJ2-7; 8 bases align to TRBD1. Germline-derived CDR1 and CDR2 are KGHSH and LQKENI. V dropped 1 base and J dropped 6; count of bases not matched to a gene: 5. The CDR3 spans 14 residues. The CDR3 is CASSPQMTGVEQYF. DNA for the CDR3: TGTGCCAGCTCACCACAGATGACAGGGGTCGAGCAGTACTTC.

This chain connects TRBV28 to TRBJ1-6; D possibly corresponds to TRBD1 (5 bases). The CDR3 contains 16 residues. Germline V gene lookup returns CDR1 MDHEN and CDR2 SYDVKM. V lost 3 bases to trimming and J lost 11 bases, with 20 bases between them. The CDR3 loop reads CASSLLGRGRLTPLHF. In DNA, the CDR3 is TGTGCCAGCAGTTTGCTCGGTCGGGGCCGGTTGACACCCCTCCACTTT.

V is TRBV28 and J is TRBJ2-3; TRBD2 agrees at 8 bases. The CDR3 is 14 residues long. CDR1 and CDR2 (germline): MDHEN, SYDVKM. Trimming took 9 bases from V and 6 from J; bases not matched to a gene: 11. DNA of the CDR3: TGTGCCAGTTATGGGACTAGAGAGGAGGATACGCAGTATTTT. Encoded protein: CASYGTREEDTQYF.

V and J are TRBV15 and TRBJ1-2; 7 bases are a match to TRBD1. Germline values: CDR1 LNHNV, CDR2 YYDKDF (reference sequence). This CDR3 has 15 amino acids. The trim removed 3 bases at V and 0 bases at J, leaving 4 bases unmatched. The CDR3 here is CATSREGAANYGYTF. Here the CDR3 DNA reads TGTGCCACCAGCAGGGAGGGGGCGGCTAACTATGGCTACACCTTC. Together with reference TRBV15 and TRBJ1-2, the CDR3 gives the full variable domain: DAMVIQNPRYQVTQFGKPVTLSCSQTLNHNVMYWYQQKSSQAPKLLFHYYDKDFNNEADTPDNFQSRRPNTSFCFLDIRSPGLGDTAMYLCATSREGAANYGYTFGSGTRLTVV.

This rearrangement joins TRBV7-8 to TRBJ2-1; 9 nucleotides match TRBD1. This CDR3 contains 17 residues. CDR1 and CDR2 (germline): SGHVS, FQNEAQ. J lost 2 bases, V lost 2 bases, and 7 bases had no gene match. This CDR3 is CASSLIAGTGPYNEQFF. Written as DNA, the CDR3 is TGTGCCAGCAGCTTAATTGCCGGGACAGGGCCCTACAATGAGCAGTTCTTC.

This clonotype appeared a few times. CDR3 protein: CASSPDRRSNEQFF. The CDR3 DNA sequence: TGTGCCAGCAGTCCGGACAGGCGTTCCAATGAGCAGTTCTTC. V and J are TRBV12-3 or TRBV12-4 and TRBJ2-1, with 7 nucleotides matching TRBD1. V shed 5 bases and J 6 bases; nucleotides not matched to a gene: 7. The CDR3 covers 14 residues.

This clonotype was observed a few times. The V call is TRBV28, the J call TRBJ1-2; D unclear. The germline V gene encodes CDR1 MDHEN and CDR2 SYDVKM. The CDR3 is 15 amino acids. V gave up 5 bases and J gave up 4 bases, with 17 bases separating them. The CDR3 is CASSPSRAGPYGYTF. CDR3 bases: TGTGCCAGCAGTCCATCCCGGGCAGGCCCCTATGGCTACACCTTC.

V gene TRBV7-9 combines with J gene TRBJ1-2; tentative D call: TRBD1 (6 bases). The CDR3 covers 14 residues. The germline CDR1 and CDR2 sequences are SEHNR and FQNEAQ (reference sequence). With 5 bases removed from V and 5 bases from J, the gap between germline ends came to 15 bases. As DNA, the CDR3 is TGTGCCAGCAGCCGGGACATCAATAAATATGGCTACACCTTC. Translation: CASSRDINKYGYTF.

The rearrangement joins TRBV20-1 to TRBJ1-6; 7 nucleotides line up with TRBD1. This CDR3 has 14 residues. V dropped 7 bases and J dropped 5; count of bases not matched to a gene: 8. CDR1 and CDR2 (germline): DFQATT, SNEGSKA (reference sequence). The CDR3 nucleotides are TGCAGTGTCAAGACCGGGACAGATAATTCACCCCTCCACTTT. This codes for CSVKTGTDNSPLHF.

This clonotype was counted only a few times. This sequence joins TRBV9 and TRBJ2-3; 7 nucleotides agree with TRBD2. Trimming at V came to 3 bases and at J to 3 bases, leaving 4 bases not matched to a gene. Germline CDR1 is SGDLS and CDR2 is YYNGEE. This CDR3 region has 14 residues. The CDR3: CASSGLAITDTQYF. The CDR3 DNA follows: TGTGCCAGCAGCGGACTAGCTATTACAGATACGCAGTATTTT.

A single count supports this clonotype. The junction departs from germline at one end; a sequencing error may be responsible. This chain links TRBV9 with TRBJ1-1; D possibly corresponds to TRBD1 (5 bases). The CDR3 is 15 amino acids. Germline V lookup: CDR1 SGDLS, CDR2 YYNGEE. The DNA of the CDR3 is TGTGCCAGCGGCGTAGTAGGGGCTTTGGACACTGAAGCTTTCTTT. Residues: CASGVVGALDTEAFF.

The chain has TRBV28 and TRBJ2-7; 11 bases align to TRBD1. Matching the DNA end better, TRBJ2-4 makes the J call doubtful. Germline values: CDR1 MDHEN, CDR2 SYDVKM. CDR3 length: 15 amino acids. CDR3 sequence reads: CASSNRDRGENIQYF. Here the CDR3 DNA reads TGTGCCAGCAGTAACAGGGACAGGGGGGAAAACATTCAGTACTTC.

This clonotype was observed a handful of times. The gene calls are TRBV28 and TRBJ2-5; tentative D call: TRBD1 (5 bases). The CDR3 runs to 16 residues. V lost 7 bases and J lost 3, with 21 bases in between. CDR1 MDHEN and CDR2 SYDVKM come from the germline V gene. The CDR3 here is CASIKQVAETEETQYF. The CDR3 DNA follows: TGTGCCAGCATCAAACAGGTCGCCGAGACAGAAGAGACCCAGTACTTC.

This clonotype occurred a few times. DNA for the CDR3: TGTGCCGCCGGGACTAGCGGGGGCACAGATACGCAGTATTTT. Its translation: CAAGTSGGTDTQYF. The J gene is TRBJ2-3, the V gene TRBV24-1, with 13 bases identical to TRBD2. Germline values: CDR1 KGHDR, CDR2 SFDVKD. This CDR3 has 14 residues. V lost 12 bases and J lost 1; bases outside the gene matches: 3.